The clone carrying this T cell receptor (beta chain) was seen a single time. Per germline, CDR1 SNHLY and CDR2 FYNNEI. The V and J ends lost 4 bases and 3 bases, in that order; junction bases with no gene match: 5. CDR3 length equals 15 residues. This specimen comes from a study of blood T cell repertoires in COVID-19. The table came from immunoSEQ multiplex PCR; TCRdb's copy has only in-frame clones and leaves some out. The table records around 240,000 clones, about 79% of them present only once. The clonotype originates from a middle-aged woman who had recovered from COVID-19. Sample: peripheral blood. The J gene is TRBJ2-1, the V gene TRBV2; 8 bases line up with TRBD2. In DNA form, the CDR3 reads TGTGCCAGCAGTGCTGTGGCGGGGGGCTACAATGAGCAGTTCTTC. Translation gives CASSAVAGGYNEQFF.